The count of the clone carrying this T cell receptor beta chain is one. Its target is not known. These data come from a study of Ad26.COV2.S vaccination and SARS-CoV-2 variants. Study-level findings and limits: The TCR breadth and depth analyses may have produced an underestimate of total T cell responses.

Trimming stripped 7 bases from V and 4 bases from J, with 14 bases between. This CDR3 is built from 13 residues. Treatment given: over 15 received Ad26.COV2.S at low or high dose, single or two shots; a few received placebo; per-sample allocation not given. All samples were drawn on day 63, counting from the first vaccine or placebo injection. Data came from immunoSEQ multiplex PCR; TCRdb stores just in-frame clones and leaves some out. The sample includes approximately 400,000 clones, roughly 80% seen only once; the top ten take 7% to 9.5%. The sample was peripheral blood, taken in a trial of Ad26.COV2.S vaccine versus placebo. The sequence derives from a person aged 18-60 years who received the Ad26.COV2.S COVID-19 vaccine or a placebo. The V and J genes are TRBV12-3 or TRBV12-4 and TRBJ2-7; D possibly corresponds to TRBD1 (5 bases). The CDR3 nucleotides read TGTGCCAGCACTAAAGGGGCCTATTACGAGCAGTACTTC. Translating it yields CASTKGAYYEQYF.